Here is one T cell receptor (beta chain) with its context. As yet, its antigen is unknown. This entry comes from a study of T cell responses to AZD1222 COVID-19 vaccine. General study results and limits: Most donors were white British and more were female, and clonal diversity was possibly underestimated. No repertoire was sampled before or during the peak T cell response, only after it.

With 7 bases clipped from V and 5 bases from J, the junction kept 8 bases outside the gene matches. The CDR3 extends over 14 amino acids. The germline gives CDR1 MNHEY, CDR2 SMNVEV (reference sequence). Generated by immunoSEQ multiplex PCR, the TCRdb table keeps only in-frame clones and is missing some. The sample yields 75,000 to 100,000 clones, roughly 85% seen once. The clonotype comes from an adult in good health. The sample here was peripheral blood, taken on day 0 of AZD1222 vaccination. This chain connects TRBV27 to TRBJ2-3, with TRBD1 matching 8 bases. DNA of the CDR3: TGTGCCAGCACCTTGCAGGGGGCGAGAGATACGCAGTATTTT. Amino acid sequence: CASTLQGARDTQYF.